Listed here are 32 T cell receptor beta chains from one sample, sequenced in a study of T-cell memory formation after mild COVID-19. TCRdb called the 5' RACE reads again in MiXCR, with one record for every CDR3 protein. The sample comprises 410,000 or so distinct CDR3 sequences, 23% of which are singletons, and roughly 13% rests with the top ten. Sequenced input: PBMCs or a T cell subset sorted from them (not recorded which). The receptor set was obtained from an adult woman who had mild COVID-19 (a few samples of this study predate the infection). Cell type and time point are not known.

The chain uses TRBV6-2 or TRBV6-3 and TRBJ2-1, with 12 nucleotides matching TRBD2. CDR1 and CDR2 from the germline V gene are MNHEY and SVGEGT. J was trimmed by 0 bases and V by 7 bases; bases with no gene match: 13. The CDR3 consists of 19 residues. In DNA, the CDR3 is TGTGCCAGCACTACACACACTAGCGGGGGGACACCCTCCTACAATGAGCAGTTCTTC. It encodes CASTTHTSGGTPSYNEQFF.

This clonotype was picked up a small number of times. The CDR3 reads CSARVESGVSTDTQYF. CDR3 DNA sequence: TGCAGTGCTAGAGTTGAAAGCGGGGTGAGCACAGATACGCAGTATTTT. The chain combines TRBV20-1 with TRBJ2-3, with 7 positions matching TRBD2. V trimming: 1 base; J trimming: 0 bases; junction bases outside the gene matches: 7. Germline values: CDR1 DFQATT, CDR2 SNEGSKA (reference sequence). The CDR3 has 16 amino acids.

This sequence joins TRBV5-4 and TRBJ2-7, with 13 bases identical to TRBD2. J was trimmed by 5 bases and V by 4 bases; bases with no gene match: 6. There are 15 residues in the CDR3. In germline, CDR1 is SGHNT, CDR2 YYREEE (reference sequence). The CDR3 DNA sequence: TGTGCCAGCAGCCGTCGAGGGACTAGCGGGGACGAGCAGTACTTC. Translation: CASSRRGTSGDEQYF.

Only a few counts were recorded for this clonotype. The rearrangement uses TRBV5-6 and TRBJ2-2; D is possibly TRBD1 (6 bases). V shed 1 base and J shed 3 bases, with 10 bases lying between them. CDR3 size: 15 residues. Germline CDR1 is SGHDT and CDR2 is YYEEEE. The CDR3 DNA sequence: TGTGCCAGCAGCTTGTACAGGGCGGACACCGGGGAGCTGTTTTTT. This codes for CASSLYRADTGELFF.

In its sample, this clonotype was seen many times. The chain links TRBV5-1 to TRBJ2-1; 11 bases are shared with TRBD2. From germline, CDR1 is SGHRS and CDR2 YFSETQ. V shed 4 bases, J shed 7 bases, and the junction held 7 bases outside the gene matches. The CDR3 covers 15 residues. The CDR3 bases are TGCGCCAGCAGCCTGACTAGCGGGGAGTGGAATGAGCAGTTCTTC. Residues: CASSLTSGEWNEQFF.

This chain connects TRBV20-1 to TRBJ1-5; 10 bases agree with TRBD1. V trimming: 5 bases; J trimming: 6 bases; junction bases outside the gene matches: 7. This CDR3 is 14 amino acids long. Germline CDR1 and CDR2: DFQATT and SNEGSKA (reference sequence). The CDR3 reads CSAGWTGGSQPQHF. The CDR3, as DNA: TGCAGTGCTGGTTGGACAGGGGGAAGTCAGCCCCAGCATTTT.

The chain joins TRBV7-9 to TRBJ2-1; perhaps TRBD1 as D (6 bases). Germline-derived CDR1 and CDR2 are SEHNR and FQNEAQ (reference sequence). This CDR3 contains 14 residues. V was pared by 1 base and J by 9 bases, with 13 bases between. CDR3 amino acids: CASSLVRKGGEQFF. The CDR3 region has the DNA TGTGCCAGCAGCTTAGTTAGGAAAGGGGGTGAGCAGTTCTTC.

The CDR3 spells CASSRTMGQNSYEQYF. CDR3 DNA sequence: TGTGCCAGCAGCCGAACTATGGGACAGAATTCCTACGAGCAGTACTTC. The chain recombines TRBV5-5 with TRBJ2-7, with 7 nucleotides matching TRBD1. Losses at the gene ends were 4 bases for V and 1 base for J; bases not matched to a gene: 11. The CDR3 is made up of 16 amino acids. Germline assignment: CDR1 SGHKS and CDR2 YYEKEE (reference sequence).

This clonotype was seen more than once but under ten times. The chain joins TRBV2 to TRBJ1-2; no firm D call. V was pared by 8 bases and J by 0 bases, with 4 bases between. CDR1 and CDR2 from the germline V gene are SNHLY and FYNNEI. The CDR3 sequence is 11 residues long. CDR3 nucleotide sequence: TGTGCCAGCGAGACTAACTATGGCTACACCTTC. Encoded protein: CASETNYGYTF.

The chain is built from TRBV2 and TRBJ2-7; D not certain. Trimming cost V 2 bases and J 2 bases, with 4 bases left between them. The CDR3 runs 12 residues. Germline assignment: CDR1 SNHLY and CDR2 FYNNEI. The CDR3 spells CASSELAYEQYF. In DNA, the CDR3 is TGTGCCAGCAGTGAACTGGCCTACGAGCAGTACTTC.

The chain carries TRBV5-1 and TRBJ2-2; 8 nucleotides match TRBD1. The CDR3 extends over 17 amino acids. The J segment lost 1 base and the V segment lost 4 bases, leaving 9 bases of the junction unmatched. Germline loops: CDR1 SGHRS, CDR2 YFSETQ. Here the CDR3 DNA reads TGCGCCAGCAGCCCTTTAGGACAGGGAGGGAACACCGGGGAGCTGTTTTTT. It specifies CASSPLGQGGNTGELFF.

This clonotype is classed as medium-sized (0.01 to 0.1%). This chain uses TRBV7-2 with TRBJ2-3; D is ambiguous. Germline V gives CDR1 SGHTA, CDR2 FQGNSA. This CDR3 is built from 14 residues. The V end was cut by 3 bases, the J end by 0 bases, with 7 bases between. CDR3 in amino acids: CASSFWGSTDTQYF. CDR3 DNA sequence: TGTGCCAGCAGCTTTTGGGGTAGCACAGATACGCAGTATTTT. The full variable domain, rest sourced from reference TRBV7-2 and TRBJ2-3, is GAGVSQSPSNKVTEKGKDVELRCDPISGHTALYWYRQSLGQGLEFLIYFQGNSAPDKSGLPSDRFSAERTGGSVSTLTIQRTQQEDSAVYLCASSFWGSTDTQYFGPGTRLTVL.

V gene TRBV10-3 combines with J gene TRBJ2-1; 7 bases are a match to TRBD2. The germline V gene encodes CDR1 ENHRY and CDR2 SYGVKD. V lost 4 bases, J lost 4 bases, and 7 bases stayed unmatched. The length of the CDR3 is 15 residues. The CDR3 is CAISGGASGYNEQFF. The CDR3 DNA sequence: TGTGCCATCAGTGGCGGGGCTAGCGGTTACAATGAGCAGTTCTTC.

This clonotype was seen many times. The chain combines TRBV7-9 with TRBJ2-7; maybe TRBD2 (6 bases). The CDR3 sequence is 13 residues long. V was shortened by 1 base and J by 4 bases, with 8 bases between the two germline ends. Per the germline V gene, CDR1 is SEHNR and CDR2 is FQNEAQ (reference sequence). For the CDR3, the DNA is TGTGCCAGCAGCTTAGTCGGGGGATACGAGCAGTACTTC. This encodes CASSLVGGYEQYF.

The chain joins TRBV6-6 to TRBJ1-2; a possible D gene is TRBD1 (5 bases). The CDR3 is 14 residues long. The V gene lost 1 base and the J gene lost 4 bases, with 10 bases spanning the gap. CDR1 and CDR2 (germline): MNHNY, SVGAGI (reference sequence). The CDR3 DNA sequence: TGTGCCAGCAGTTACTACCCGGGGGTCTATGGCTACACCTTC. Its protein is CASSYYPGVYGYTF.

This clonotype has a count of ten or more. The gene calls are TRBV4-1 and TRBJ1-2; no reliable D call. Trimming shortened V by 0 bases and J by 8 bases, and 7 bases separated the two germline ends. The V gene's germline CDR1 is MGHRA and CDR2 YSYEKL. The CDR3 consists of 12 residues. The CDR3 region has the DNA TGCGCCAGCAGCCAAGATTTAGAAGGCTACACCTTC. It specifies CASSQDLEGYTF.

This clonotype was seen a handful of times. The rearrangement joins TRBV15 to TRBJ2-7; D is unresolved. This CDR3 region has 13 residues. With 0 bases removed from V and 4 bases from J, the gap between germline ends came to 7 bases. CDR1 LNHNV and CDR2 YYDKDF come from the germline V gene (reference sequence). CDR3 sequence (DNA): TGTGCCACCAGCAGAGACATCCCTTACGAGCAGTACTTC. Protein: CATSRDIPYEQYF.

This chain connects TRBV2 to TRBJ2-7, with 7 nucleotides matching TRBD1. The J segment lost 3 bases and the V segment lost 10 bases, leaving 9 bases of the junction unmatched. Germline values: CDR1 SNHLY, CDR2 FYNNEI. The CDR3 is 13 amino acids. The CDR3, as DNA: TGTGCCACCGTACAGGGGACCGACTACGAGCAGTACTTC. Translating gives CATVQGTDYEQYF.

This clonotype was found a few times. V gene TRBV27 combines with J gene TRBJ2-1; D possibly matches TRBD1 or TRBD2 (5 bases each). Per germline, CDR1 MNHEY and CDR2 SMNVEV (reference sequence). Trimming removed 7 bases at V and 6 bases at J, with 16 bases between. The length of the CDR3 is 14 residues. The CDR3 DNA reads TGTGCCAGCACCCCTGTGGGACCACTCAATGAGCAGTTCTTC. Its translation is CASTPVGPLNEQFF.

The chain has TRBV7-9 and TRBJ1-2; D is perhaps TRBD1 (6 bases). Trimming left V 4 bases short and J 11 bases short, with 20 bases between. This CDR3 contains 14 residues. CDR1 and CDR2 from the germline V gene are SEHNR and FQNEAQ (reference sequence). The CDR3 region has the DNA TGTGCCAGCAGCTCGACAGGACGGAGGGGCGTTTACACCTTC. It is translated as CASSSTGRRGVYTF.

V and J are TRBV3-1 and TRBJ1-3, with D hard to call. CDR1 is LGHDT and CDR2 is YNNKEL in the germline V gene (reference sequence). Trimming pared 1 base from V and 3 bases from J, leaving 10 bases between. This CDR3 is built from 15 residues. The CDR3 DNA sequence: TGTGCCAGCAGCCAAGGAGTTTTATTTGGAAACACCATATATTTT. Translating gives CASSQGVLFGNTIYF.

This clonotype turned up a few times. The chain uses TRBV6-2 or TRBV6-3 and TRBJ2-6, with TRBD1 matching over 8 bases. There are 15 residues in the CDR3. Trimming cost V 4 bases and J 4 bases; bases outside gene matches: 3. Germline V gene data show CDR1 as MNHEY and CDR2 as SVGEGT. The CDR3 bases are TGTGCCAGCAGTTCACAGGGGGACGGGGCCAACGTCCTGACTTTC. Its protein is CASSSQGDGANVLTF.

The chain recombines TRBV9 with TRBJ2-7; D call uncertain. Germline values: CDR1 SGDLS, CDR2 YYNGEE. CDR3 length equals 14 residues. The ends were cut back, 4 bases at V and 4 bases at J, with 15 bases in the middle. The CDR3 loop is CASSQSPTDYEQYF. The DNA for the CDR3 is TGTGCCAGCAGCCAGAGCCCGACCGATTACGAGCAGTACTTC.

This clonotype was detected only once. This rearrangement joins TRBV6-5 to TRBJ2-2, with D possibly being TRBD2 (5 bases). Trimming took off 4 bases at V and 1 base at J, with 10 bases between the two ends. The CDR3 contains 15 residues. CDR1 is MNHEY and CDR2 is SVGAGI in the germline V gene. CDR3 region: CASSFSSGNTGELFF. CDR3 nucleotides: TGTGCCAGCAGTTTTTCGAGCGGGAACACCGGGGAGCTGTTTTTT.

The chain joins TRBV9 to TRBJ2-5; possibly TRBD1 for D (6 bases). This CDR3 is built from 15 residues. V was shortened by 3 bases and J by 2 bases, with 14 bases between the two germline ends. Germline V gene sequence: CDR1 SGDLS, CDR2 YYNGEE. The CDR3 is CASSETPGQQETQYF. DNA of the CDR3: TGTGCCAGCAGCGAGACACCCGGACAGCAAGAGACCCAGTACTTC.

For the CDR3, the DNA is TGTGCCAGCAGCCAAGATCGGCAACTACCCCAGGAGACCCAGTACTTC. Its translation: CASSQDRQLPQETQYF. This chain connects TRBV3-1 to TRBJ2-5, with D uncertain. CDR3 size: 16 residues. The ends were cut back, 0 bases at V and 5 bases at J, with 16 bases in the middle. In germline, CDR1 is LGHDT, CDR2 YNNKEL (reference sequence).

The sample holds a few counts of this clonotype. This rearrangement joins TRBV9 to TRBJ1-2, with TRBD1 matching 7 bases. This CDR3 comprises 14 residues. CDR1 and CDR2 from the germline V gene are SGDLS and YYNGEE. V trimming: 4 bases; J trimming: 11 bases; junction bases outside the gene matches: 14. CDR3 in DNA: TGTGCCAGCAGCCCGGAACAGGGGCGATCGGCTTACACCTTC. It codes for CASSPEQGRSAYTF. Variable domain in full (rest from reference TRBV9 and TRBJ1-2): DSGVTQTPKHLITATGQRVTLRCSPRSGDLSVYWYQQSLDQGLQFLIQYYNGEERAKGNILERFSAQQFPDLHSELNLSSLELGDSALYFCASSPEQGRSAYTFGSGTRLTVV.

DNA for the CDR3: TGTGCCAGTAGCTTCGTAGGCCCTTCGAACAATGAGCAGTTCTTC. It is translated as CASSFVGPSNNEQFF. V and J are TRBV19 and TRBJ2-1; D not certain. CDR1 LNHDA and CDR2 SQIVND come from the germline V gene (reference sequence). This CDR3 region has 15 residues. V was shortened by 6 bases and J by 5 bases, with 17 bases between the two germline ends.

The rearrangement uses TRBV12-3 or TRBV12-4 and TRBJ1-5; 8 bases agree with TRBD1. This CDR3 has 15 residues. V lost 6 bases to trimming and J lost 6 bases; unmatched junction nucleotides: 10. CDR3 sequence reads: CASRAAGGLGQPQHF. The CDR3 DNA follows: TGTGCCAGCAGGGCGGCAGGGGGCCTCGGTCAGCCCCAGCATTTT.

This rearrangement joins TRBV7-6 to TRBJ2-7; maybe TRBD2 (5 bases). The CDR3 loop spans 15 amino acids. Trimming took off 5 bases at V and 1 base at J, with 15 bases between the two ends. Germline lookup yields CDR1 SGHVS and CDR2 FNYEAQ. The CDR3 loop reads CASSQAGGKSYEQYF. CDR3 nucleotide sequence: TGTGCCAGCAGCCAGGCGGGCGGAAAATCCTACGAGCAGTACTTC.

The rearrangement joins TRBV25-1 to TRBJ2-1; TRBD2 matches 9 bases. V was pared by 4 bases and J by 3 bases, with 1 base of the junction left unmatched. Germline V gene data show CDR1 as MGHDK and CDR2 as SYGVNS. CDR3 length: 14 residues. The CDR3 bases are TGTGCCAGCAGTGGCGGGGGGGGCTACAATGAGCAGTTCTTC. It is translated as CASSGGGGYNEQFF.

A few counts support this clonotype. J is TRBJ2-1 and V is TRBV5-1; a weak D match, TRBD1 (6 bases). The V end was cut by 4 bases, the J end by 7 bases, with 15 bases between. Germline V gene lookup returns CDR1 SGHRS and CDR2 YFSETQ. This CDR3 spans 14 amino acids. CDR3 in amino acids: CASSPTGFRNEQFF. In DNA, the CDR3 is TGCGCCAGCAGCCCGACAGGTTTCAGGAATGAGCAGTTCTTC.